A single sample gave rise to the 11 T cell receptor beta chains below, sequenced in a study of early T cells in non-severe SARS-CoV-2 infection. MiXCR was run by TCRdb on the 5' RACE reads, yielding one entry per CDR3 protein. The table records some 96,000 distinct CDR3 sequences, 9.5% to 12% of them present only once. Sample: whole blood, taken at baseline. These receptors were collected from an adult who was a healthcare worker with PCR-confirmed SARS-CoV-2 infection or an uninfected control (not recorded which).

The chain has TRBV5-5 and TRBJ2-7; 8 positions agree with TRBD1. The CDR3 covers 14 residues. Per germline, CDR1 SGHKS and CDR2 YYEKEE (reference sequence). With V trimmed by 5 bases and J by 3 bases, 7 bases remained unmatched. The CDR3 loop reads CASRPGQEFYEQYF. DNA of the CDR3: TGTGCCAGCAGGCCGGGACAGGAGTTCTACGAGCAGTACTTC.

This clonotype has a count of ten or more. The chain recombines TRBV5-4 with TRBJ2-1, with a tentative D call TRBD2 (6 bases). Trimming left V 3 bases short and J 10 bases short, with 14 bases between. The CDR3 sequence is 13 residues long. The germline gives CDR1 SGHNT, CDR2 YYREEE (reference sequence). The CDR3 DNA is TGTGCCAGCAGCTCCTCTTTGGGGGGAGAGCAGTTCTTC. Translated: CASSSSLGGEQFF.

The rearrangement links TRBV7-9 to TRBJ2-5, with TRBD1 matching over 7 bases. The V and J ends lost 4 bases and 9 bases, in that order; junction bases with no gene match: 8. This CDR3 has 13 residues. Per germline, CDR1 SEHNR and CDR2 FQNEAQ (reference sequence). CDR3 loop: CASSSTGRGSQYF. The CDR3 coding sequence is TGTGCCAGCAGCTCGACAGGGCGAGGGTCCCAGTACTTC.

The rearrangement joins TRBV10-2 to TRBJ2-7; no clear D gene. The V end lost 0 bases, the J end lost 0 bases, and 3 bases lay between the germline ends. Per germline, CDR1 WSHSY and CDR2 SAAADI. This CDR3 spans 13 amino acids. The CDR3 nucleotides read TGCGCCAGCAGTGAGTCCCCCTCCTACGAGCAGTACTTC. Protein: CASSESPSYEQYF.

The chain couples TRBV12-3 or TRBV12-4 to TRBJ1-1, with 7 bases that match TRBD1. The CDR3 contains 14 residues. With V trimmed by 1 base and J by 3 bases, 2 bases remained unmatched. The CDR3 sequence: CASSLVGGDTEAFF. CDR3 sequence (DNA): TGTGCCAGCAGTTTAGTAGGGGGCGACACTGAAGCTTTCTTT.

This clonotype was seen only once. Mismatch with germline at one junction end may stem from a read error. The rearrangement links TRBV15 to TRBJ1-5; TRBD1 agrees at 7 bases. Germline CDR1 LNHNV, CDR2 YYDKDF (reference sequence). This CDR3 is 17 amino acids long. This chain's CDR3 is CTTSRGIRTDSNQPQHF. The CDR3 DNA is TGTACCACCAGCAGGGGGATTCGGACGGATAGCAATCAGCCCCAGCATTTT.

As DNA, the CDR3 is TGCAGTGCTACGGCTAGCGGGAGGACAGGAGAGCAGTACTTC. Translating it yields CSATASGRTGEQYF. The chain carries TRBV20-1 and TRBJ2-7; TRBD2 matches 11 bases. CDR3 length equals 14 residues. The V segment lost 4 bases and the J segment 7 bases; nucleotides outside the gene matches: 9. CDR1 is DFQATT and CDR2 is SNEGSKA in the germline V gene (reference sequence).

This clonotype came up many times. The chain has TRBV7-8 and TRBJ1-1, with a weak D call TRBD1 (6 bases). V lost 3 bases to trimming and J lost 4 bases, with 12 bases between them. Germline values: CDR1 SGHVS, CDR2 FQNEAQ. The CDR3 extends over 14 amino acids. This CDR3 is CASSFSGAVTEAFF. CDR3 sequence (DNA): TGTGCCAGCAGCTTCTCGGGGGCTGTCACTGAAGCTTTCTTT.

This clonotype was found many times. This sequence joins TRBV19 and TRBJ1-3, with no clear D. The CDR3 consists of 14 residues. The germline gives CDR1 LNHDA, CDR2 SQIVND (reference sequence). Trimming left V 4 bases short and J 4 bases short, with 11 bases between. In DNA, the CDR3 is TGTGCCAGTAGTACAGGCGCTCGCGGAAACACCATATATTTT. Protein sequence: CASSTGARGNTIYF.

The chain couples TRBV20-1 to TRBJ1-5; D is unresolved. This CDR3 comprises 12 residues. Germline V gene lookup returns CDR1 DFQATT and CDR2 SNEGSKA (reference sequence). Trimming removed 0 bases from V and 5 bases from J, with 5 bases in between. CDR3 protein: CSAREGDQPQHF. The CDR3 nucleotides are TGCAGTGCTAGAGAGGGAGATCAGCCCCAGCATTTT.

The CDR3 DNA sequence: TGTGCCAGCAGTGCTTGGGGCGAAAGCACAGATACGCAGTATTTT. Protein sequence: CASSAWGESTDTQYF. This chain links TRBV2 with TRBJ2-3, with D possibly TRBD1 on 5 matching bases. Between the trimmed V and J ends, which lost 4 bases and 0 bases, there was a span of 11 bases. Germline V CDR1 and CDR2: SNHLY, FYNNEI. The CDR3 contains 15 residues.